The 9 T cell receptor beta chains below come from one sample, sequenced in a study of OX40 agonist ivuxolimab in advanced cancers. Profiled with immunoSEQ multiplex PCR; TCRdb holds only in-frame clones, not every one. The table records 65,000 to 90,000 clones, roughly 85% of them present only once. The sequences come from CD4+ or CD8+ T cells sorted from blood, collected in a trial of the OX40 agonist ivuxolimab. Receptors originate from an adult with an advanced solid tumor such as melanoma, head and neck, liver or kidney cancer.

This clone was detected a few times. This chain links TRBV11-2 with TRBJ1-6, with D maybe TRBD1 (6 bases). Looked up from germline, CDR1 is SGHAT and CDR2 is FQNNGV. This CDR3 is built from 14 residues. V was pared by 3 bases and J by 11 bases, with 14 bases between. The CDR3 nucleotides read TGTGCCAGCAGCTTGGATCCAGGGGTTGCACCCCTCCACTTT. This codes for CASSLDPGVAPLHF.

The DNA of the CDR3 is TGTGCCAGCAGCTCATCCGGACAGGGCGGAGAGACCCAGTACTTC. Amino acids: CASSSSGQGGETQYF. The rearrangement links TRBV7-2 to TRBJ2-5; TRBD1 matches at 8 bases. The CDR3 totals 15 residues. The trim removed 4 bases at V and 4 bases at J, leaving 8 bases unmatched. Per the germline V gene, CDR1 is SGHTA and CDR2 is FQGNSA.

This chain links TRBV15 with TRBJ1-4; no definite D call. Per germline, CDR1 LNHNV and CDR2 YYDKDF (reference sequence). The CDR3 runs to 15 residues. V lost 3 bases to trimming and J lost 1 base, with 9 bases between them. The CDR3 sequence: CATSRSTLTNEKLFF. Here the CDR3 DNA reads TGTGCCACCAGCAGGAGTACACTAACTAATGAAAAACTGTTTTTT.

V gene TRBV21-1 combines with J gene TRBJ2-3; the table's D call, TRBD2, was not checked against the DNA. TRBV21-1 is a known pseudogene. This CDR3 has 16 amino acids. This chain's CDR3 is CASSKALAGYTDTQYF. In DNA, the CDR3 is TGTGCCAGCAGCAAAGCCCTAGCGGGGTACACAGATACGCAGTATTTT.

This clone has more than one count but fewer than ten. The V and J genes are TRBV5-6 and TRBJ2-3, with D possibly being TRBD1 (6 bases). This CDR3 spans 14 amino acids. Per germline, CDR1 SGHDT and CDR2 YYEEEE. V was trimmed by 0 bases and J by 7 bases, leaving 12 bases between them. CDR3 sequence: CASSLVQGQNTQYF. The CDR3 nucleotides read TGTGCCAGCAGCTTGGTGCAGGGGCAAAATACGCAGTATTTT.

V gene TRBV7-6 combines with J gene TRBJ1-3; possible D gene TRBD1, 6 bases. This CDR3 spans 16 amino acids. Deletions cut 4 bases from V and 4 bases from J, with 17 bases between. Germline V gives CDR1 SGHVS, CDR2 FNYEAQ. DNA of the CDR3: TGTGCCAGCAGCTCCAATCCAGGGGAGGGAGGAAACACCATATATTTT. Its protein product is CASSSNPGEGGNTIYF. Complete variable domain (other parts from reference TRBV7-6 and TRBJ1-3): GAGVSQSPRYKVTKRGQDVALRCDPISGHVSLYWYRQALGQGPEFLTYFNYEAQQDKSGLPNDRFSAERPEGSISTLTIQRTEQRDSAMYRCASSSNPGEGGNTIYFGEGSWLTVV.

V usage is TRBV6-5 and J usage is TRBJ1-5; 10 bases are a match to TRBD1. Germline trimming cut 10 bases from V and 4 bases from J; bases unmatched to any gene: 7. The CDR3 sequence is 14 residues long. Germline assignment: CDR1 MNHEY and CDR2 SVGAGI. The CDR3 loop reads CATKGQGGNQPQHF. CDR3 sequence (DNA): TGTGCCACCAAAGGACAGGGGGGAAATCAGCCCCAGCATTTT.

This rearrangement joins TRBV10-3 to TRBJ1-1; D may be TRBD1 (5 bases). This CDR3 has 14 residues. CDR1 is ENHRY, CDR2 SYGVKD, per germline. V lost 6 bases, J lost 4 bases, and 15 bases lay in between. The CDR3 DNA reads as TGTGCCATCAGGGCCGGGCTCCAGGGCACTGAAGCTTTCTTT. It translates to CAIRAGLQGTEAFF.

The CDR3 region has the DNA TGCGCCAGCAGCTTTAGCGGGGGGGAGGTTTACGAGCAGTACTTC. This codes for CASSFSGGEVYEQYF. This rearrangement joins TRBV5-1 to TRBJ2-7; 11 bases are shared with TRBD2. With V trimmed by 2 bases and J by 4 bases, 5 bases remained unmatched. This CDR3 has 15 amino acids. Germline V lookup: CDR1 SGHRS, CDR2 YFSETQ. Filled out from reference TRBV5-1 and TRBJ2-7, the complete variable domain reads KAGVTQTPRYLIKTRGQQVTLSCSPISGHRSVSWYQQTPGQGLQFLFEYFSETQRNKGNFPGRFSGRQFSNSRSEMNVSTLELGDSALYLCASSFSGGEVYEQYFGPGTRLTVT.